This is a list of T cell receptor beta chains from one sample in a study of T-cell reconstitution after alpha-beta-depleted transplantation in children. Each CDR3 protein is one row after TCRdb ran MiXCR on the PCR reads. The repertoire holds approximately 800,000 distinct CDR3 sequences, 16% seen once, with around 5.3% in the top ten. Material: PBMCs, mostly from graft donor cells, obtained 360 days after TCRalphabeta/CD19-depleted stem cell transplant. The source is a male patient aged 5 to 17 who had a stem cell transplant for acute lymphoblastic leukemia, so the T cells may come from the graft donor. CDR3s include the opening cysteine and the closing phenylalanine or tryptophan. D genes are given only for firm matches. Clone sizes are given selectively: once, few, many, or a class where the clone is expanded.

V gene	clone size	D gene	J gene	CDR3 DNA	CDR3 protein
TRBV20-1	.	TRBD2	TRBJ2-1	TGCAGTGGAGGGACTAGTGCCAATGAGCAGTTCTTC	CSGGTSANEQFF
TRBV5-1	many	.	TRBJ2-7	TGCGCCAGCAGCTTCGTAGTCTCCTTAGCGGAGGAGCAGTACTTC	CASSFVVSLAEEQYF
TRBV6-5	.	TRBD1	TRBJ1-5	TGTGCCAGCAGTCCCGGACAGGCGGTCCTCAATCAGCCCCAGCATTTT	CASSPGQAVLNQPQHF
TRBV7-8	.	.	TRBJ2-7	TGTGCCAGCAGCTCTAAGACAGGAGTGGACGAGCAGTACTTC	CASSSKTGVDEQYF
TRBV5-1	.	.	TRBJ2-7	TGCGCCAGCAGCTCCGGTGTGAACGAGCAGTACTTC	CASSSGVNEQYF
TRBV9	many	.	TRBJ2-1	TGTGCCAGCAGCGTAGACAGGACGTGGGGTGGTGAGCAGTTCTTC	CASSVDRTWGGEQFF
TRBV7-3	few	TRBD2	TRBJ2-6	TGTGCCAGCAGATCAAAACGGACTAGCGGGGATGAGTCTGGGGCCAACGTCCTGACTTTC	CASRSKRTSGDESGANVLTF
TRBV5-5	.	TRBD2	TRBJ2-2	TGTGCCAGCATGACCGGGACTAGCGTGAACACCGGGGAGCTGTTTTTT	CASMTGTSVNTGELFF
TRBV12-3/TRBV12-4	.	TRBD2	TRBJ2-5	TGTGCCAGCAGTCCTTTCCGGGGGGGTAACCAAGAGACCCAGTACTTC	CASSPFRGGNQETQYF
TRBV6-1	few	.	TRBJ1-2	TGTGCCAGCAGCCCCCTGGGGGGTTATGGCTACACCTTC	CASSPLGGYGYTF
TRBV9	few	TRBD1	TRBJ2-1	TGTGCCAGCAGCGTAGGCCCGGGACAGGGCATTGATGAGCAGTTCTTC	CASSVGPGQGIDEQFF
TRBV4-1	.	TRBD1	TRBJ1-2	TGCGCCAGCAGCCAAGACGGACAGGGAATCGACTATGGCTACACCTTC	CASSQDGQGIDYGYTF
TRBV5-1	few	TRBD2	TRBJ2-5	TGCGCCAGCAAAACGGGGAGCGGGGAAGAAGAGACCCAGTACTTC	CASKTGSGEEETQYF
TRBV5-8	.	.	TRBJ2-7	TGTGCCAGCAGCTTGGAAAGGGGGAGGTCCTACGAGCAGTACTTC	CASSLERGRSYEQYF
TRBV15	.	.	TRBJ2-7	TGTGCCACCAGTCGTGGCCCAACAGGAGACGAGCAGTACTTC	CATSRGPTGDEQYF
TRBV19	.	.	TRBJ1-5	TGTGCCAGTACCGGTTATAGCAATCAGCCCCAGCATTTT	CASTGYSNQPQHF
TRBV27	.	.	TRBJ2-3	TGTGCCAGCAGTCTCGGGACCCACACAGATACGCAGTATTTT	CASSLGTHTDTQYF
TRBV5-1	few	TRBD2	TRBJ2-7	TGCGCTGGCGGTAGCGGGATCTCTTACGAGCAGTACTTC	CAGGSGISYEQYF
TRBV7-2	.	.	TRBJ2-5	TGTGCCAGCAGCCTAACCGGGTCCAAAGTGGAGACCCAGTACTTC	CASSLTGSKVETQYF
TRBV19	few	.	TRBJ2-7	TGTGCCAGTACCCCGAGCGGAGGGGACGACGAGCAGTACTTC	CASTPSGGDDEQYF
TRBV24-1	many	TRBD2	TRBJ2-5	TGTGCCACCAGTGATCCAACCGGGACTAAGGGGACCCAGTACTTC	CATSDPTGTKGTQYF
TRBV7-3	few	.	TRBJ2-3	TGTGCCAGCAGCTTAAGAGTGGCAGACACAGATACGCAGTATTTT	CASSLRVADTDTQYF
TRBV12-3/TRBV12-4	few	.	TRBJ2-1	TGTGCCAGCAGTTTATTAACGGATGAGCAGTTCTTC	CASSLLTDEQFF
TRBV18	few	.	TRBJ2-1	TGTGCCAGCTCACCATTCTTGACTATTAGTGACAATGAGCAGTTCTTC	CASSPFLTISDNEQFF
TRBV7-8	.	TRBD2	TRBJ2-1	TGTACCAGCAGCTTCCGACGGAGCGGGGCTGTGCACAATGAGCAGTTCTTC	CTSSFRRSGAVHNEQFF
TRBV2	.	TRBD2	TRBJ2-4	TGTGCCAGCAGTGGGACGGGACTAGGTCGGAACATTCAGTACTTC	CASSGTGLGRNIQYF
TRBV5-1	few	.	TRBJ1-5	TGCGCCAGCAGCCGGGGGACGAAAGATCAGCCCCAGCATTTT	CASSRGTKDQPQHF
TRBV11-2	few	.	TRBJ2-2	TGTGCCAGCAGCTTAGGGAGGGCCTCCGGGGAGCTGTTTTTT	CASSLGRASGELFF
TRBV29-1	.	.	TRBJ1-2	TGCAGCGTTGTATTAGGGGGACCGCTCGGCTATGGCTACACCTTC	CSVVLGGPLGYGYTF
TRBV5-1	few	TRBD2	TRBJ2-1	TGCGCCAGCAGCTTGGTTTCTGGGACTAGCAACAATGGGCAGTTCTTC	CASSLVSGTSNNGQFF
TRBV7-2	many	.	TRBJ2-1	TGTGCCAGCAGCCCCGCTGGCGGCGACAATGAGCAGTTCTTC	CASSPAGGDNEQFF
TRBV5-1	few	TRBD2	TRBJ2-3	TGCGCCAGCAGCGGGCCGGGACTAGTCAAAGATACGCAGTATTTT	CASSGPGLVKDTQYF
TRBV18	few	.	TRBJ2-4	TGTGCCAGCTCACCACGGGCTAGAAGAGCCAAAAACATTCAGTACTTC	CASSPRARRAKNIQYF
TRBV5-6	.	.	TRBJ2-7	TGTGCCAGCAGTACGGACCGCTCCGGGGGTCGGGTTTACGAGCAGTACTTC	CASSTDRSGGRVYEQYF
TRBV29-1	many	TRBD2	TRBJ2-4	TGCAGCGTTGGAATAAGCGGGAGCTCGAACATTCAGTACTTC	CSVGISGSSNIQYF
TRBV5-1	.	TRBD2	TRBJ2-7	TGCGCCAGCAGGTGGCTAGCGGGAGCTTACTACGAGCAGTACTTC	CASRWLAGAYYEQYF
TRBV12-3/TRBV12-4	.	.	TRBJ1-1	TGTGCCAGCAGTTTTAGCGGCACTGAAGCTTTCTTT	CASSFSGTEAFF
TRBV7-9	.	.	TRBJ2-7	TGTGCCAGCGGACGATCTACAGCAAAACCCTACGAGCAGTACTTC	CASGRSTAKPYEQYF
TRBV25-1	.	.	TRBJ1-2	TGTGCCAGCAGTGGTCCCAGCCCCTATGGCTACACCTTC	CASSGPSPYGYTF
TRBV4-1	.	.	TRBJ2-5	TGCGCCAGCAGCCAAAGTCGCGGGTCTCAAGAGACCCAGTACTTC	CASSQSRGSQETQYF
TRBV3-1	.	TRBD2	TRBJ2-2	TGTGCCAGCAGCCCTTGGACTAGCGGGAGTTGGACCGGGGAGCTGTTTTTT	CASSPWTSGSWTGELFF
TRBV20-1	few	.	TRBJ2-7	TGCAGTGCTAGAGACCCAGGGCCGAACTACGAGCAGTACTTC	CSARDPGPNYEQYF
TRBV2	few	TRBD2	TRBJ2-1	TGTGCCAGCAGTGGGGTACAGGGACTAGCGGGAAGGACTGAGCAGTTCTTC	CASSGVQGLAGRTEQFF
TRBV18	.	.	TRBJ2-3	TGTGCCAGCACCGTGGGGTCGGTCGGGAGTGGCACAGATACGCAGTATTTT	CASTVGSVGSGTDTQYF
TRBV5-4	.	TRBD2	TRBJ2-3	TGTGCCAGCAGCTTGGACGGGAGGGTAGGAGATACGCAGTATTTT	CASSLDGRVGDTQYF
TRBV20-1	.	.	TRBJ1-3	TGCAGTGCTAGTGATCAGATAGGGGCAGGCTACTCTGGAAACACCATATATTTT	CSASDQIGAGYSGNTIYF
TRBV18	.	.	TRBJ2-7	TGTGCCAGCTCACCTGCTCGGGCTAGACTCTCGAAAGAGCAGTACTTC	CASSPARARLSKEQYF
TRBV12-3/TRBV12-4	.	TRBD2	TRBJ2-2	TGTGCCAGCCGCCCAATGACTAGCGCGAACACCGGGGAGCTGTTTTTT	CASRPMTSANTGELFF
TRBV5-1	few	.	TRBJ1-2	TGCGCCAGCAGCGCAGGACAGAACTATGGCTACACCTTC	CASSAGQNYGYTF
TRBV12-3/TRBV12-4	.	TRBD1	TRBJ1-1	TGTGCCAGCAGTTTGGGCAGGGGGCTGGTGGCTGAAGCTTTCTTT	CASSLGRGLVAEAFF
TRBV5-1	many	TRBD1	TRBJ2-5	TGCGCCAGCAGCTCGTATGGACAGGAGAAAGAGACCCAGTACTTC	CASSSYGQEKETQYF
TRBV27	few	TRBD1	TRBJ2-2	TGTGCCAGCAGCCCCCGGGACAGGGCGAACACCGGGGAGCTGTTTTTT	CASSPRDRANTGELFF
TRBV7-9	few	.	TRBJ2-7	TGTGCCAGCAGCCCCCAACCAGCCTACGAGCAGTACTTC	CASSPQPAYEQYF
TRBV7-8	.	TRBD2	TRBJ2-5	TGTGCCAGCAGCGCCCTTACCGAACTAGCGGGAGAAGAGACCCAGTACTTC	CASSALTELAGEETQYF
TRBV10-3	.	.	TRBJ2-7	TGTGCCATCAGTACCCGTACCTACGAGCAGTACTTC	CAISTRTYEQYF
TRBV4-1	.	.	TRBJ2-3	TGCGCCAGCAGCCAAGATCGCAGGGGCTTGACAGATACGCAGTATTTT	CASSQDRRGLTDTQYF
TRBV12-3/TRBV12-4	.	.	TRBJ1-3	TGTGCCAGCAGTTTGAGGGTTACATCTGGAAACACCATATATTTT	CASSLRVTSGNTIYF
TRBV3-1	few	TRBD2	TRBJ2-7	TGTGCCAGCAGCCAACGCAGGGGAACTAGCGGGAGTCCCTACGAGCAGTACTTC	CASSQRRGTSGSPYEQYF